One and the same sample provided the 2 T cell receptor beta chains below, sequenced in a study of cytomegalovirus exposure and HLA in healthy donors. The PCR made use of 60 Vbeta and 13 Jbeta primers. TCRdb's copy holds only in-frame clones and misses some; the assay was immunoSEQ multiplex PCR. The sample has roughly 190,000 clones; approximately 85% are singletons. The sequencing sample was made of PBMCs. These receptors all come from a girl aged 10 to 17 in good health and CMV-seropositive.

As DNA, the CDR3 is TGTGCCAGCTCACCCGTGGGACTAGCAGTGACAGATACGCAGTATTTT. Translation gives CASSPVGLAVTDTQYF. This chain uses TRBV18 with TRBJ2-3, with 9 nucleotides matching TRBD2. The V segment lost 3 bases and the J segment 3 bases; nucleotides outside the gene matches: 7. The CDR3 contains 16 residues. Germline CDR1 KGHSH, CDR2 LQKENI.

This clone was recorded a few times. This rearrangement joins TRBV10-1 to TRBJ2-3, with TRBD2 as a possible D gene (6 bases). Germline V gene lookup returns CDR1 WNHNN and CDR2 SYGVQD (reference sequence). The CDR3 sequence is 14 residues long. With 5 bases removed from V and 0 bases from J, the gap between germline ends came to 9 bases. CDR3 bases: TGCGCCAGCAGTAGCGCGGGGAGCACAGATACGCAGTATTTT. Amino acids: CASSSAGSTDTQYF.